Listed here is a single TCR beta chain. The antigen is unknown. Deletions cut 0 bases from V and 1 base from J, with 12 bases between. Germline CDR1 reads SEHNR; CDR2 reads FQNEAQ (reference sequence). This CDR3 contains 16 residues. This sample was taken from a study of cytomegalovirus exposure and HLA in healthy donors. Vbeta (60) and Jbeta (13) primers were used in the PCR. Assay used: immunoSEQ multiplex PCR; TCRdb lists only in-frame clones, some missing. The repertoire table contains roughly 190,000 clones. Study conclusions and caveats: Rare sequences made up most TCRs, while some public TCRs were found in many donors. The availability of immune exposure information extended only to CMV serostatus.

Sequenced: PBMCs. The chain carries TRBV7-9 and TRBJ1-1; TRBD1 might be the D (5 bases). This clonotype was obtained from a woman aged 18-29 years in good health and CMV-seropositive. The CDR3 sequence: CASSLAGGDRNTEAFF. CDR3 nucleotide sequence: TGTGCCAGCAGCTTAGCGGGGGGAGACCGGAACACTGAAGCTTTCTTT.